The source of this T cell receptor beta chain is a study of CXCR3-negative and CXCR3-positive naive CD8 T cells. The authors made the TRB cDNA libraries by 5' RACE using UMI labels. TCRdb re-called the 5' RACE reads, yielding one record per CDR3 amino acid sequence without DNA. The listing contains about 58,000 distinct CDR3 sequences. This CDR3 contains 16 residues. The germline CDR1 and CDR2 sequences are SGHTA and FQGNSA. Naive CD8+ T cells had a CD45RO-CCR7+CD27+CD95- phenotype. The specimen was naive CXCR3- CD8+ T cells from blood. Subset reported: CD45RO-CCR7+CD27+CD95- naive CD8+ T cells lacking CXCR3 (TNR3-). The sequence was collected from a human donor in good health. Some clones in this sample may be carry-over from other donors' samples. The chain uses TRBV7-2 and TRBJ2-7; TCRdb reports TRBD2, a call that lacks DNA to check it against. CDR3 protein: CASSLNSGGPSYEQYF.